The 11 T cell receptor beta chains below come from one sample, sequenced in a study of T cell changes during pregnancy in multiple sclerosis. Data came from immunoSEQ multiplex PCR; TCRdb stores just in-frame clones and leaves some out. The sample has 50,000 to 65,000 clones; approximately 90% are singletons. The input for sequencing was CD4+ T cells from peripheral blood mononuclear cells, taken in the third trimester of pregnancy. The receptors were gathered from a female donor with multiple sclerosis, enrolled in a pregnancy study.

This chain uses TRBV7-3 with TRBJ2-7, with D possibly TRBD2 on 7 matching bases. CDR1 is SGHTA, CDR2 FQGTGA, per germline. This CDR3 has 13 amino acids. The V and J ends lost 5 bases and 5 bases respectively, with 13 bases between them. Here the CDR3 reads CASSPSGGHEQYF. The DNA of the CDR3 is TGTGCCAGCAGCCCCTCGGGGGGCCACGAGCAGTACTTC.

This chain joins TRBV5-4 and TRBJ2-1; 8 positions agree with TRBD1. Germline loops: CDR1 SGHNT, CDR2 YYREEE (reference sequence). This CDR3 contains 16 residues. V lost 4 bases and J lost 8; bases outside the gene matches: 14. CDR3 sequence: CASSPDSGGLIDEQFF. As DNA, the CDR3 is TGTGCCAGCAGCCCCGACTCAGGGGGCTTAATCGATGAGCAGTTCTTC. Based on the CDR3 plus reference TRBV5-4 and TRBJ2-1, the full variable domain is ETGVTQSPTHLIKTRGQQVTLRCSSQSGHNTVSWYQQALGQGPQFIFQYYREEENGRGNFPPRFSGLQFPNYSSELNVNALELDDSALYLCASSPDSGGLIDEQFFGPGTRLTVL.

V usage is TRBV4-3 and J usage is TRBJ1-5, with 9 bases fitting TRBD1. Germline V CDR1 and CDR2: LGHNA, YSLEER. With 2 bases clipped from V and 5 bases from J, the junction kept 10 bases outside the gene matches. The CDR3 extends over 17 amino acids. CDR3: CASSQLPTGGSYQPQHF. In nucleotides, the CDR3 is TGCGCCAGCAGCCAACTTCCCACAGGGGGCTCTTATCAGCCCCAGCATTTT.

The CDR3: CATSIRTGNQPQHF. CDR3 bases: TGTGCCACCTCGATAAGGACAGGAAATCAGCCCCAGCATTTT. The chain combines TRBV10-3 with TRBJ1-5; 7 nucleotides agree with TRBD1. The CDR3 spans 14 residues. Per the germline V gene, CDR1 is ENHRY and CDR2 is SYGVKD. V was clipped by 10 bases and J by 4 bases; unmatched bases: 10.

The chain couples TRBV6-1 to TRBJ2-2; 9 nucleotides align to TRBD2. CDR1 and CDR2 (germline): MNHNS, SASEGT. The CDR3 has 15 residues. V gave up 5 bases and J gave up 5 bases; unmatched junction bases: 6. Written as DNA, the CDR3 is TGTGCCAGCAGTCTTATAGCGGGGGAAACCGGGGAGCTGTTTTTT. Encoded protein: CASSLIAGETGELFF.

In regard to this clone: Other DNA sequences in the sample encode the same CDR3. The chain uses TRBV14 and TRBJ2-1, with 7 bases that match TRBD2. V lost 1 base, J lost 0 bases, and 3 bases stayed unmatched. The CDR3 has 16 amino acids. Germline CDR1 and CDR2: SGHDN and FVKESK. The CDR3 DNA is TGTGCCAGCAGCCAAGTCGGCGGGAGCTCCTACAATGAGCAGTTCTTC. Its protein is CASSQVGGSSYNEQFF.

This chain uses TRBV29-1 with TRBJ2-3; 10 bases are a match to TRBD1. The CDR3 is 15 amino acids. Germline CDR1 reads SQVTM; CDR2 reads ANQGSEA. V lost 7 bases, J lost 4 bases, and 11 bases stayed unmatched. CDR3 DNA sequence: TGCAGCGGGACAGGGGGAACGGACTCTTCAGATACGCAGTATTTT. Protein product: CSGTGGTDSSDTQYF.

The chain combines TRBV4-2 with TRBJ1-1; D may be TRBD1 (5 bases). Trimming removed 0 bases from V and 0 bases from J, with 17 bases in between. This CDR3 spans 18 amino acids. Germline values: CDR1 LGHNA, CDR2 YNFKEQ. CDR3 protein: CASSQEVAAGRMNTEAFF. DNA of the CDR3: TGTGCCAGCAGCCAAGAGGTCGCCGCGGGGCGAATGAACACTGAAGCTTTCTTT.

The genes are TRBV5-8 and TRBJ1-2; D is uncertain. The germline gives CDR1 SGHTS, CDR2 YDEGEE. V lost 4 bases and J lost 8, with 27 bases in between. The CDR3 contains 17 residues. Here the CDR3 reads CASSPGGGYHNYGGYTF. CDR3 DNA: TGTGCCAGCAGCCCCGGCGGAGGGTACCATAACTATGGCGGCTACACCTTC.

The sample holds one count of this clone. An end of the junction does not agree with germline; a read error may underlie this. The gene calls are TRBV2 and TRBJ1-2; the D gene is possibly TRBD1 (5 bases). The germline CDR1 and CDR2 sequences are SNHLY and FYNNEI. The CDR3 consists of 12 residues. The CDR3: CASSEGPTAPIF. The CDR3 DNA reads TGTGCCAGCAGTGAAGGCCCGACAGCCCCTATCTTC.

The chain employs TRBV5-1 and TRBJ1-2, with TRBD1 as a possible D gene (6 bases). V was shortened by 0 bases and J by 0 bases, with 9 bases between the two germline ends. This CDR3 region has 15 residues. Germline lookup yields CDR1 SGHRS and CDR2 YFSETQ. The CDR3 here is CASSLGGGANYGYTF. CDR3 nucleotides: TGCGCCAGCAGCTTGGGAGGGGGAGCTAACTATGGCTACACCTTC.